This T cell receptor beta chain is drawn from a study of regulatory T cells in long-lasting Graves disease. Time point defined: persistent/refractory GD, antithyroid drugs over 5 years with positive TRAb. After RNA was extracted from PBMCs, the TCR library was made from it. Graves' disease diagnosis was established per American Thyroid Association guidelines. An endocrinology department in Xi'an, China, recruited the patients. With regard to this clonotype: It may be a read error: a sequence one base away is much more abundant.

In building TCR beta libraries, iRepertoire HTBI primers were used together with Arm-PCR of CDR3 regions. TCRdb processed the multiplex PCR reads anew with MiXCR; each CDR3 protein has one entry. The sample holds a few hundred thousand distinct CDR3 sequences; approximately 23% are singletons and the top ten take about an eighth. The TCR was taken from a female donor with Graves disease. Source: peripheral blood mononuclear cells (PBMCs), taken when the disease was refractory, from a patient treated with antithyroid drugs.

The chain's CDR3 is CASSLPSGRTGELFF. The CDR3 coding sequence is TGTGCCAGCAGTTTACCCAGCGGGAGGACCGGGGAGCTGTTTTTT. This sequence joins TRBV28 and TRBJ2-2; 9 positions match TRBD2. V was clipped by 2 bases and J by 5 bases; unmatched bases: 3. The CDR3 covers 15 residues. Germline CDR1 MDHEN, CDR2 SYDVKM.